The clone carrying this TCR beta chain was picked up one time. Its target is unknown. The libraries were made with immunoSEQ v3.0 at survey level. The assay was immunoSEQ multiplex PCR, and TCRdb's table has in-frame clones only and misses some. The sample shows fewer than 45,000 clones, around four fifths of them seen only once. This specimen belongs to a study of long-term antiretroviral therapy in people with HIV. Study at large: First collections came about a decade before the 2015 immediate-ART recommendation.

A minimum of one pre-ART and two post-ART PBMC samples existed for each donor. V lost 8 bases and J lost 4; bases outside the gene matches: 13. Germline-derived CDR1 and CDR2 are SGHTA and FQGTGA. This CDR3 region has 15 residues. Regarding the study as a whole: Repertoires from HIV showed CDR3 length ranges narrower than those of controls.

The chain recombines TRBV7-3 with TRBJ1-1, with TRBD1 matching over 7 bases. The source is a man between 18 and 29 years old with HIV. The source material was unsorted PBMCs, sampled 0.3 years after starting antiretroviral therapy. CDR3 protein: CASPVGRGRTTEAFF. The DNA for the CDR3 is TGTGCCAGCCCTGTGGGAAGGGGGCGGACCACTGAAGCTTTCTTT.